The source of this T cell receptor (beta chain) is a study of T cells expressing NK-cell markers. Study-level background: All TCR beta repertoires analysed originated from sorted CD3+CD56+NKG2C+, CD3+CD56+NKG2C- and CD3+CD56-NKG2C+ T cells. Study results and limitations: Whether expanded NKG2C+ T cell clones were HCMV specific stayed uncertain.

Production of TCR beta cDNA relied on 5'RACE template switching with UMIs. TCRdb re-called the 5' RACE reads and shows each CDR3 protein once, DNA omitted. This sample's clone table lists about 460,000 distinct CDR3 sequences. The germline V gene encodes CDR1 MDHEN and CDR2 SYDVKM. The CDR3 is made up of 20 amino acids. Comment on this clonotype: Its antigen remains unidentified.

Sequencing used blood T cells: a sorted CD56 or NKG2C T cell subset, CD4+ or CD8+ T cells, or bulk PBMC T cells (not recorded which). The gene calls are TRBV28 and TRBJ2-1; TCRdb designates TRBD1, a call that cannot be tested without DNA. The sequence was obtained from a woman aged 50 to 65 in good health. The CDR3: CASSNPGHRRSGSTYNEQFF.